The 8 T cell receptor beta chains in this list originate from one sample, sequenced in a study of blood T cell repertoires in COVID-19. Sequencing was performed with immunoSEQ multiplex PCR; in TCRdb, only in-frame clones are kept and a portion is missing. Of just over 300,000 clones listed, 85% to 90% are singletons. Sequencing was performed on peripheral blood. The receptors were gathered from a woman aged 30 to 39 with COVID-19, enrolled during active disease.

CDR3 residues: CASSLIATSGSDEQFF. For the CDR3, the DNA is TGTGCCAGCAGCTTAATAGCGACTAGCGGTTCGGATGAGCAGTTCTTC. The chain links TRBV7-3 to TRBJ2-1; 9 bases are shared with TRBD2. J lost 8 bases, V lost 1 base, and 9 bases had no gene match. Per germline, CDR1 SGHTA and CDR2 FQGTGA. The CDR3 runs 16 residues.

This clone was counted only a few times. The chain carries TRBV10-3 and TRBJ2-2; 11 nucleotides line up with TRBD1. Trimming at V came to 4 bases and at J to 7 bases, leaving 5 bases not matched to a gene. Germline values: CDR1 ENHRY, CDR2 SYGVKD. This CDR3 spans 15 amino acids. The CDR3 region is CAISAPGQGVGELFF. The CDR3, as DNA: TGTGCCATCAGTGCACCGGGACAGGGGGTCGGGGAGCTGTTTTTT.

The J gene is TRBJ1-4, the V gene TRBV18; the D gene is possibly TRBD1 (5 bases). V shed 6 bases and J shed 2 bases, with 10 bases lying between them. Looked up from germline, CDR1 is KGHSH and CDR2 is LQKENI. The CDR3 extends over 14 amino acids. CDR3: CASSPTATNEKLFF. CDR3 coding DNA: TGTGCCAGCTCGCCGACAGCGACTAATGAAAAACTGTTTTTT.

The genes are TRBV6-5 and TRBJ1-1; the D gene is possibly TRBD1 (5 bases). Germline V gives CDR1 MNHEY, CDR2 SVGAGI. V gave up 6 bases and J gave up 4 bases, with 18 bases separating them. The CDR3 is 15 amino acids. The CDR3 region has the DNA TGTGCCAGCAGAAATATGAGGGGACTTAGCACTGAAGCTTTCTTT. It yields the protein CASRNMRGLSTEAFF.

V gene TRBV2 combines with J gene TRBJ1-3; 9 nucleotides agree with TRBD1. Germline trimming cut 6 bases from V and 0 bases from J; bases unmatched to any gene: 6. Germline V gene data show CDR1 as SNHLY and CDR2 as FYNNEI. This CDR3 spans 16 amino acids. CDR3 DNA: TGTGCCAGCAGACCCGGGACAGGGTACTCTGGAAACACCATATATTTT. As protein: CASRPGTGYSGNTIYF.

On this clone itself: One junction end does not reproduce the germline sequence, and a read error may be involved. The rearrangement uses TRBV7-7 and TRBJ2-5; D gene ambiguous. Germline V CDR1 and CDR2: SSHAT, FNYEAQ (reference sequence). CDR3 length: 13 residues. The CDR3 region is CASSFESQETQYF. CDR3 in DNA: TGTGCTAGCAGCTTTGAGAGCCAAGAGACCCAGTACTTC.

V and J are TRBV7-2 and TRBJ1-2; D ambiguous. The ends were cut back, 3 bases at V and 2 bases at J, with 4 bases in the middle. The CDR3 extends over 12 amino acids. Germline-derived CDR1 and CDR2 are SGHTA and FQGNSA. The CDR3 loop reads CASSFENYGYTF. The CDR3 nucleotides read TGTGCCAGCAGCTTTGAGAACTATGGCTACACCTTC.

This rearrangement joins TRBV28 to TRBJ1-2; D is undetermined. V was trimmed by 2 bases and J by 1 base, leaving 5 bases between them. Germline V gene sequence: CDR1 MDHEN, CDR2 SYDVKM. The CDR3 has 13 residues. CDR3 sequence reads: CASSLPFNYGYTF. The CDR3 bases are TGTGCCAGCAGTTTACCTTTTAACTATGGCTACACCTTC.